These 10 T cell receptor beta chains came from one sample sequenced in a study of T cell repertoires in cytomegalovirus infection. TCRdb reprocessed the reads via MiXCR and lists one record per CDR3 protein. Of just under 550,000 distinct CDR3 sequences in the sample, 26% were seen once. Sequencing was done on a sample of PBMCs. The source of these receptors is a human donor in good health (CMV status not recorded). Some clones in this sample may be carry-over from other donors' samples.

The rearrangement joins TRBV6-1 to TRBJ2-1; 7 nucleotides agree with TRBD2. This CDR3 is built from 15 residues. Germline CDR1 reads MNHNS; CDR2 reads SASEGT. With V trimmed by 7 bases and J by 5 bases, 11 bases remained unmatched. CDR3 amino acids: CASTRTRNADNEQFF. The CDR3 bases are TGTGCCAGCACCAGGACTAGGAATGCGGACAATGAGCAGTTCTTC.

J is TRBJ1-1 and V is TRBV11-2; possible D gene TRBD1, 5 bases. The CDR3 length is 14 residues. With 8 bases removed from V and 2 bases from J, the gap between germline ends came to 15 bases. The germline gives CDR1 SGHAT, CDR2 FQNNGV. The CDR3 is CASGPGGFNTEAFF. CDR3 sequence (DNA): TGTGCCAGCGGTCCGGGGGGGTTTAACACTGAAGCTTTCTTT.

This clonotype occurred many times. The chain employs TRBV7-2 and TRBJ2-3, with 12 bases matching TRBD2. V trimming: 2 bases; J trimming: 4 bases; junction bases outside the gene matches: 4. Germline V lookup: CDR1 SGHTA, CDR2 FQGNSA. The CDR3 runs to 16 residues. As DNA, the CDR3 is TGTGCCAGCAGCTTATTGACTAGCGGGAGACCAGATACGCAGTATTTT. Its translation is CASSLLTSGRPDTQYF.

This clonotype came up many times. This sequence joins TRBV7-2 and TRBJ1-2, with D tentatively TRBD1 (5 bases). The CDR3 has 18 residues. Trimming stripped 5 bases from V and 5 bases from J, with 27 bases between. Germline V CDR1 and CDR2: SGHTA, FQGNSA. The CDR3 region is CASSMEGLLPNPRYGYTF. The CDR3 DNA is TGTGCCAGCAGCATGGAGGGACTTCTGCCCAACCCGCGTTATGGCTACACCTTC.

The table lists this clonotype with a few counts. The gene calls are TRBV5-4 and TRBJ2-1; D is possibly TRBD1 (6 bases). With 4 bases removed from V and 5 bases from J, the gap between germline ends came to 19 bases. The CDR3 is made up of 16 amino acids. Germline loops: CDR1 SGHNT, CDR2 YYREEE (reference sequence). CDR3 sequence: CASSPRGPPSDNEQFF. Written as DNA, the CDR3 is TGTGCCAGCAGCCCCAGGGGCCCTCCCTCTGACAATGAGCAGTTCTTC.

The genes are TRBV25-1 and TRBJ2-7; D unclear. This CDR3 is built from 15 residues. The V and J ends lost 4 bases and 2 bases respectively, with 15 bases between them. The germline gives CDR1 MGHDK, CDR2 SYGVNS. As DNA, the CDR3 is TGTGCCAGCAGTGGGGGTGTGGCGGCAACCTACGAGCAGTACGTC. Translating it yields CASSGGVAATYEQYV.

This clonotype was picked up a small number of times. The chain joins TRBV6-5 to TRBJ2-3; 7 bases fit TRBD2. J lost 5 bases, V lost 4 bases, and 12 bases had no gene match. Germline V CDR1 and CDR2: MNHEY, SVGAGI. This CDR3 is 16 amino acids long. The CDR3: CASSFSFTSVGDTQYF. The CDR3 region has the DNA TGTGCCAGCAGTTTTTCCTTCACTAGCGTAGGAGATACGCAGTATTTT.

The CDR3 reads CAISESSNTEAFF. The CDR3 coding sequence is TGTGCCATCAGTGAGTCGTCTAACACTGAAGCTTTCTTT. The chain has TRBV10-3 and TRBJ1-1; D call uncertain. CDR3 length: 13 amino acids. V lost 0 bases to trimming and J lost 2 bases, with 4 bases between them. CDR1 and CDR2 from the germline V gene are ENHRY and SYGVKD.

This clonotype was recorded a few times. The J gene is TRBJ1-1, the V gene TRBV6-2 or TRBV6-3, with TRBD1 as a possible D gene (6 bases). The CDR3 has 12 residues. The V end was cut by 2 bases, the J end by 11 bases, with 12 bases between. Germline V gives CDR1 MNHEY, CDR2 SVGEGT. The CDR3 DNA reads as TGTGCCAGCAGTTACGGAGGGGGGACGGCTTTCTTT. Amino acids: CASSYGGGTAFF.

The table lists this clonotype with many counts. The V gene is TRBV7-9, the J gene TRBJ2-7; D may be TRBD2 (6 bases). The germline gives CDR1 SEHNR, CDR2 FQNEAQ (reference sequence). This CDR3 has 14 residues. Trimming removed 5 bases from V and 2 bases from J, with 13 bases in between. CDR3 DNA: TGTGCCAGCAGCGCCAATCTAGCGACCTACGAGCAGTACTTC. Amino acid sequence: CASSANLATYEQYF.